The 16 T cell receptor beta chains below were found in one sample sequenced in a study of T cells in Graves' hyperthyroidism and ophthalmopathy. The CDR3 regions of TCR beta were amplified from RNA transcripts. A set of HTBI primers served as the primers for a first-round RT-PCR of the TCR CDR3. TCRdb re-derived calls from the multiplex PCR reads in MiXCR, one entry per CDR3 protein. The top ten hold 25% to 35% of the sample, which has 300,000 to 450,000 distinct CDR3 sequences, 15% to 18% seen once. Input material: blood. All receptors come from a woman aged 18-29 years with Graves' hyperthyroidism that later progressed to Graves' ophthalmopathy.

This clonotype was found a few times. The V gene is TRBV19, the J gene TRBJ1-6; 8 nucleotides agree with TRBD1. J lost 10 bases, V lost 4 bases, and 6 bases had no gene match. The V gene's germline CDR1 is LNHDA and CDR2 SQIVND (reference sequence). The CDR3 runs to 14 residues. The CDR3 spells CASSKGQGKSPLHF. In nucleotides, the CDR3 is TGTGCCAGTAGTAAAGGACAGGGTAAATCACCCCTCCACTTT.

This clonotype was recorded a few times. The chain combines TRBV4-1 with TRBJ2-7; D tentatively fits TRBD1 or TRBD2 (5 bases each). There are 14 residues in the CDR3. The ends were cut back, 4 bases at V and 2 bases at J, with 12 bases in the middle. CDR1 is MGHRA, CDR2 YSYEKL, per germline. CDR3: CASSLRDGTYEQYF. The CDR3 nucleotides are TGCGCCAGCAGCCTCCGGGACGGTACCTACGAGCAGTACTTC.

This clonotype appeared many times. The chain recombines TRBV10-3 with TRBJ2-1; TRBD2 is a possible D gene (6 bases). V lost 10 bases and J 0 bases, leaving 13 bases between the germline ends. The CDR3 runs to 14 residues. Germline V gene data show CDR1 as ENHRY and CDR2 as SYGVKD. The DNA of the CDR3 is TGTGCCACTGGGAGCGGGTTCTCCTACAATGAGCAGTTCTTC. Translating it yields CATGSGFSYNEQFF.

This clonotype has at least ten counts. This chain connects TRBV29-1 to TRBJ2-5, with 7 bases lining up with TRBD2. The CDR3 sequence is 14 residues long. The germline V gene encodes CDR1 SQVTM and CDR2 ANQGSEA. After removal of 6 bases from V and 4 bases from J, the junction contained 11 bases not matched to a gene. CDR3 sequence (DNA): TGCAGCGTGGAAAATGGACTAGATGGAGAGACCCAGTACTTC. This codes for CSVENGLDGETQYF. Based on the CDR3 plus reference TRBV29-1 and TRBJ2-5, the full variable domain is SAVISQKPSRDICQRGTSLTIQCQVDSQVTMMFWYRQQPGQSLTLIATANQGSEATYESGFVIDKFPISRPNLTFSTLTVSNMSPEDSSIYLCSVENGLDGETQYFGPGTRLLVL.

CDR3 DNA: TGTGCCTGGAGTGTAGGACTAGCGGGAGGGAGGACAGATACGCAGTATTTT. Amino acids: CAWSVGLAGGRTDTQYF. The V and J genes are TRBV30 and TRBJ2-3; 15 positions match TRBD2. The CDR3 is 17 amino acids. V was pared by 0 bases and J by 3 bases, with 4 bases of the junction left unmatched. The germline gives CDR1 GTSNPN, CDR2 SVGIG (reference sequence).

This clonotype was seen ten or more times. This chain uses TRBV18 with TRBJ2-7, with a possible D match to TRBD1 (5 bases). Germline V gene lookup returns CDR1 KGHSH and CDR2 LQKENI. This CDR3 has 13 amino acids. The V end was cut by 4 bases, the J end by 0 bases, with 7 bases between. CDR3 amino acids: CASSRQSSYEQYF. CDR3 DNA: TGTGCCAGCTCACGACAGTCCTCCTACGAGCAGTACTTC.

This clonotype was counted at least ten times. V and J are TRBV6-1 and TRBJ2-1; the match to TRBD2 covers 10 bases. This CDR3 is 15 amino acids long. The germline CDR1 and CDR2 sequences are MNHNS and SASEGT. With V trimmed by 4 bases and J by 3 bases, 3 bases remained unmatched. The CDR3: CASSVGTSDYNEQFF. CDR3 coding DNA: TGTGCCAGCAGTGTGGGGACTAGCGACTACAATGAGCAGTTCTTC.

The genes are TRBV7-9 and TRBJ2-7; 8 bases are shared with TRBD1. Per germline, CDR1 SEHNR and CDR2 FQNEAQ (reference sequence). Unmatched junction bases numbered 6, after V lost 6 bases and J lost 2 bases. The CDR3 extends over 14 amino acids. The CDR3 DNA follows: TGTGCCAGCAGTCGCACGGGACAGGCCTACGAGCAGTACTTC. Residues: CASSRTGQAYEQYF.

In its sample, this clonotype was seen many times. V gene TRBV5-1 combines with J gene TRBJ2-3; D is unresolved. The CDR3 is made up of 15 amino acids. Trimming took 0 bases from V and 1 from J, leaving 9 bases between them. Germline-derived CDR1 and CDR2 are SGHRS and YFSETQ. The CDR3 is CASSLAGPGTDTQYF. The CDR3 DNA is TGCGCCAGCAGCTTGGCAGGCCCTGGCACAGATACGCAGTATTTT.

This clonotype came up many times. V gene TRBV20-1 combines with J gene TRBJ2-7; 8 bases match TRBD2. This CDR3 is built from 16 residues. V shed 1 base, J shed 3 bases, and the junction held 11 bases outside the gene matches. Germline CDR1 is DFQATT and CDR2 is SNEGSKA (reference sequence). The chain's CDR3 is CSARGSGSGRVYEQYF. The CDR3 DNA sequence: TGCAGTGCTAGAGGTTCGGGGAGCGGGAGAGTCTACGAGCAGTACTTC.

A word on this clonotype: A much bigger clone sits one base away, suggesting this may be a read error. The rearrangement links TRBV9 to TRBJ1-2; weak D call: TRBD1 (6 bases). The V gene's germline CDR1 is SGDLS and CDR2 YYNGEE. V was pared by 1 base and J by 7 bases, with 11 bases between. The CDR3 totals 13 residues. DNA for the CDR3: TGTGCCAGCAGCGTAACTCAGGGGTCTGGCTACACCTTC. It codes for CASSVTQGSGYTF.

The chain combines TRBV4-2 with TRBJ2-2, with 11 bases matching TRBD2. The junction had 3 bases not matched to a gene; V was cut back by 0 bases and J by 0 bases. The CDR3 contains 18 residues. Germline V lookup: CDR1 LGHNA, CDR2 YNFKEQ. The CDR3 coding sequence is TGTGCCAGCAGCCAAGATGGGACTAGCGGACCGAACACCGGGGAGCTGTTTTTT. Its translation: CASSQDGTSGPNTGELFF.

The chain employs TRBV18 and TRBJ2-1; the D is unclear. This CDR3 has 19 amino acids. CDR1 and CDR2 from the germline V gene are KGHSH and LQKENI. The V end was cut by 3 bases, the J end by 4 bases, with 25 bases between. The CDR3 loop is CASSPGWLIGRGLYNEQFF. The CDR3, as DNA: TGTGCCAGCTCACCTGGGTGGTTAATCGGAAGAGGTTTATACAATGAGCAGTTCTTC.

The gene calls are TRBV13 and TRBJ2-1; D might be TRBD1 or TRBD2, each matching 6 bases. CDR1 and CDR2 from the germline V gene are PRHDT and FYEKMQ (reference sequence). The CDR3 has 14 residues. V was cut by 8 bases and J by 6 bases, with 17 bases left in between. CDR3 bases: TGTGCCAGCGGGCTCGGGGGCACCTGCAATGAGCAGTTCTTC. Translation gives CASGLGGTCNEQFF.

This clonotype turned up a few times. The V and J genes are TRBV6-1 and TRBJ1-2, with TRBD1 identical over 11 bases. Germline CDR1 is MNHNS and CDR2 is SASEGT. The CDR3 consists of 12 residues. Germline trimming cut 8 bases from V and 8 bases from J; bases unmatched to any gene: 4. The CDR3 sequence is CASGQGAEGYTF. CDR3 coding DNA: TGTGCCAGCGGACAGGGGGCGGAGGGCTACACCTTC.

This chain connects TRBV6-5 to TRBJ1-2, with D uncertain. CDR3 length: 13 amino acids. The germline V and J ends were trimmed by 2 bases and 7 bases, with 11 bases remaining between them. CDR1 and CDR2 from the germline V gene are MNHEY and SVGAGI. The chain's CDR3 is CASSYDGELGYTF. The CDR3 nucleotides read TGTGCCAGCAGTTACGACGGAGAGCTTGGCTACACCTTC.